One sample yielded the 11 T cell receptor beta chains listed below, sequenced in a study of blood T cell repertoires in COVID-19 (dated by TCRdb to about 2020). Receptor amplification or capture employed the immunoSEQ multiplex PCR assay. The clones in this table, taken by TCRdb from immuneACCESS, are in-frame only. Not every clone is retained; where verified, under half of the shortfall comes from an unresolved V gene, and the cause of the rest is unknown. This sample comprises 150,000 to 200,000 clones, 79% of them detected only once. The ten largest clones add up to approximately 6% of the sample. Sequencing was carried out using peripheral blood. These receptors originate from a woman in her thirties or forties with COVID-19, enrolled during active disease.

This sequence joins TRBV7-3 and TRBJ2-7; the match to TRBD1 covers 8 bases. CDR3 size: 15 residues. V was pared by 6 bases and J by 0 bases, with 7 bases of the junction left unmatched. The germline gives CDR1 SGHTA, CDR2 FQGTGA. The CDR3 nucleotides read TGTGCCAGCAGGAGCGACAGGGGTTCCTCCTACGAGCAGTACTTC. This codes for CASRSDRGSSYEQYF.

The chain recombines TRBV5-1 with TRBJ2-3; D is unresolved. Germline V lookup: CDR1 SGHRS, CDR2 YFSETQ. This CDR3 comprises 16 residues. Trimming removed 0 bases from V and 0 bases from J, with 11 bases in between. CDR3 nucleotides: TGCGCCAGCAGCTTGGCAGTACAGCTAAGCACAGATACGCAGTATTTT. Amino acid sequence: CASSLAVQLSTDTQYF.

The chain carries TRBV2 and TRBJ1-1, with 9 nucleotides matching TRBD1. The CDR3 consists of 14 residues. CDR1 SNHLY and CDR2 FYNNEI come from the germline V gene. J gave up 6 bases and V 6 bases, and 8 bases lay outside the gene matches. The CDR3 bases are TGTGCCAGCAGGGGACAGGGAATCGCCGCTGAAGCTTTCTTT. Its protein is CASRGQGIAAEAFF.

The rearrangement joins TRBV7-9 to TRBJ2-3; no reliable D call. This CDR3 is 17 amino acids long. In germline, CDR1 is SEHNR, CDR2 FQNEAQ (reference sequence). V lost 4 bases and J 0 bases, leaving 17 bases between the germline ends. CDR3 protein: CASSSTSPLVSTDTQYF. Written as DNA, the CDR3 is TGTGCCAGCAGCTCTACCTCTCCTTTAGTAAGCACAGATACGCAGTATTTT.

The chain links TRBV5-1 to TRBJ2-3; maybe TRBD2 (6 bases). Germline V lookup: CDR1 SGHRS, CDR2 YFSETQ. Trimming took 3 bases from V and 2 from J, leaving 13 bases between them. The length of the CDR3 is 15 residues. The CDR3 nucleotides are TGCGCCAGCAGCTCCCGGATGGGACTCACAGATACGCAGTATTTT. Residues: CASSSRMGLTDTQYF.

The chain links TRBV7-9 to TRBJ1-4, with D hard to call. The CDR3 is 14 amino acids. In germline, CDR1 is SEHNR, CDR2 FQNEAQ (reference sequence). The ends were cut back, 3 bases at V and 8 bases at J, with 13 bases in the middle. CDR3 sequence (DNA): TGTGCCAGCAGCTTCAACGGGAGAGGGGAAAAACTGTTTTTT. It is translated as CASSFNGRGEKLFF.

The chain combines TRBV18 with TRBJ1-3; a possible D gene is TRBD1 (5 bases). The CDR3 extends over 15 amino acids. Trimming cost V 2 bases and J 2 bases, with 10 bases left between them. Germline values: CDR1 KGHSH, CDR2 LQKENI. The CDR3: CASSPDSLPGNTIYF. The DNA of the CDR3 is TGTGCCAGCTCACCAGACAGTCTCCCTGGAAACACCATATATTTT.

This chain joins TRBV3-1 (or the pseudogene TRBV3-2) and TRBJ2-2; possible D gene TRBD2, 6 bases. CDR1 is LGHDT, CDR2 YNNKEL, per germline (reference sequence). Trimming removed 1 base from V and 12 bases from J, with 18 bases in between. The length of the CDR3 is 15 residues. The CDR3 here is CASSQVFRSREKLFF. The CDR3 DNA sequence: TGTGCCAGCAGCCAAGTTTTCAGAAGCCGGGAGAAGCTGTTTTTT.

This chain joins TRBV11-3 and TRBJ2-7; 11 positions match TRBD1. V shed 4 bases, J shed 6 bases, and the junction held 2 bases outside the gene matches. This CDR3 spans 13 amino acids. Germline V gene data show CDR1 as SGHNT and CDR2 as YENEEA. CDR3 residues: CASSSGTGGEQYF. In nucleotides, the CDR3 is TGTGCCAGCAGCTCCGGGACAGGGGGCGAGCAGTACTTC.

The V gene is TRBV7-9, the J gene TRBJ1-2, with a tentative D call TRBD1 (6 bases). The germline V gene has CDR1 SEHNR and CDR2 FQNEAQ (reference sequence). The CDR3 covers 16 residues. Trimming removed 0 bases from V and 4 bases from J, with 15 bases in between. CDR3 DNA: TGTGCCAGCAGCTTAGCGGTTGGACAGAGCGCCTATGGCTACACCTTC. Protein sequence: CASSLAVGQSAYGYTF. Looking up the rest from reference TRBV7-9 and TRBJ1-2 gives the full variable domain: DTGVSQNPRHKITKRGQNVTFRCDPISEHNRLYWYRQTLGQGPEFLTYFQNEAQLEKSRLLSDRFSAERPKGSFSTLEIQRTEQGDSAMYLCASSLAVGQSAYGYTFGSGTRLTVV.

The CDR3 coding sequence is TGCGCCAGCAGCTTGGCGGGGACAGGGGACGAGACCCAGTACTTC. As protein: CASSLAGTGDETQYF. V gene TRBV5-1 combines with J gene TRBJ2-5; TRBD1 matches at 10 bases. The junction had 4 bases not matched to a gene; V was cut back by 0 bases and J by 5 bases. CDR1 is SGHRS and CDR2 is YFSETQ in the germline V gene. This CDR3 is built from 15 residues.